Sequencing of this T cell receptor (beta chain) was carried out in a study of T cells in localized non-small cell lung cancer. Study outcomes and limitations: A raised T cell density in blood coincided with lengthier overall survival. Out of the top 100 tumor clones, a median about 58 were seen in adjacent lung. Uninvolved adjacent lung, not tumor, had the highest T cell clonality.

To note about this clone: Its target is unknown.

Only in-frame clones appear in the TCRdb table, and some are missing; sequencing was by immunoSEQ multiplex PCR. Of almost 30,000 clones in the sample, 85% to 90% are singletons; the top ten hold 10% to 15%. The V and J ends lost 7 bases and 3 bases respectively, with 9 bases between them. This CDR3 has 13 residues. Per germline, CDR1 LNHDA and CDR2 SQIVND (reference sequence). This TCR was recovered from a female donor older than 55 with stage III squamous cell lung carcinoma. This chain uses TRBV19 with TRBJ1-4; no clear D gene. Sample: peripheral blood, taken before any cancer treatment. CDR3 in DNA: TGTGCCAGTAATCGGAACGCTAATGAAAAACTGTTTTTT. This gives the protein CASNRNANEKLFF.